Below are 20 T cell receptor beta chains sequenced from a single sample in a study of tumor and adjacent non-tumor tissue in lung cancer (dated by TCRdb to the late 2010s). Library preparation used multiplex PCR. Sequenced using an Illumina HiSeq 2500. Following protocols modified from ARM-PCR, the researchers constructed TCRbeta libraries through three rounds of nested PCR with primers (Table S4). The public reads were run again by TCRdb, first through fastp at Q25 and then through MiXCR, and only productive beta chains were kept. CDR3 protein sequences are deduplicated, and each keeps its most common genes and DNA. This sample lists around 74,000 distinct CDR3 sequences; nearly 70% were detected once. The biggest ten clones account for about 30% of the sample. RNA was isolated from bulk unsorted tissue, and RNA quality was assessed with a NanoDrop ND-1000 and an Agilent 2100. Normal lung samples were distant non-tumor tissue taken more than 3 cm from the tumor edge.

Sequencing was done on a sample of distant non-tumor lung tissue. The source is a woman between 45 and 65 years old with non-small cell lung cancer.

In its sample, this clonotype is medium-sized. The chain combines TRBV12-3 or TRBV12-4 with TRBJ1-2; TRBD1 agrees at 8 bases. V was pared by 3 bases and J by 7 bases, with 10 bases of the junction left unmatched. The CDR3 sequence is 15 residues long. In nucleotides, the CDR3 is TGTGCCAGCAGTTTCGGTGCGGACAGGGCTGGTGGCTACACCTTC. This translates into CASSFGADRAGGYTF.

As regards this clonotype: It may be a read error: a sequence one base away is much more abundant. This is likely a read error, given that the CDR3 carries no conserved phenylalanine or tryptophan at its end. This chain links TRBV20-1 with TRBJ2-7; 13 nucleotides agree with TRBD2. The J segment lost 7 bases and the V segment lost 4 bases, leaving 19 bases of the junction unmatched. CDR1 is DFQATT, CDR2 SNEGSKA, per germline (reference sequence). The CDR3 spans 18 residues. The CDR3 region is CSATDRGLGLAGVGEQYS. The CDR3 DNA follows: TGCAGTGCTACCGACAGGGGGCTTGGACTAGCGGGGGTGGGGGAGCAGTACTCC.

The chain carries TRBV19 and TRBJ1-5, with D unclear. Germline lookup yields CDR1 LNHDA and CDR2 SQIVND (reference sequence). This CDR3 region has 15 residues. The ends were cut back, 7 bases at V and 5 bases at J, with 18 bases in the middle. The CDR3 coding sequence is TGTGCCAGTAATTCAAAGCAGACGGGTGATCAGCCCCAGCATTTT. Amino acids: CASNSKQTGDQPQHF.

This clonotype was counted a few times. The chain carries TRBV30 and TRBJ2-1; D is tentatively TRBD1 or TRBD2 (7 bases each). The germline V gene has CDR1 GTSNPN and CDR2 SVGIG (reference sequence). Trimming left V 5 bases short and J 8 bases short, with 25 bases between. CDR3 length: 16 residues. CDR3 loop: CAWRSRGGGTGDEQFF. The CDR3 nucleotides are TGTGCCTGGCGGTCCAGGGGAGGGGGCACTGGGGATGAGCAGTTCTTC. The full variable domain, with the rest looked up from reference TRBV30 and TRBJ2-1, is SQTIHQWPATLVQPVGSPLSLECTVEGTSNPNLYWYRQAAGRGLQLLFYSVGIGQISSEVPQNLSASRPQDRQFILSSKKLLLSDSGFYLCAWRSRGGGTGDEQFFGPGTRLTVL.

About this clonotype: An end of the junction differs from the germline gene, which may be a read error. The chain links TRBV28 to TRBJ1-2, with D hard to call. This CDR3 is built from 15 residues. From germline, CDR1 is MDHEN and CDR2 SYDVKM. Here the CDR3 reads CASSTPVTSDYGYTF. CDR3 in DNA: TGTGCCAGCAGTACCCCAGTCACCTCAGACTATGGCTACACATTC.

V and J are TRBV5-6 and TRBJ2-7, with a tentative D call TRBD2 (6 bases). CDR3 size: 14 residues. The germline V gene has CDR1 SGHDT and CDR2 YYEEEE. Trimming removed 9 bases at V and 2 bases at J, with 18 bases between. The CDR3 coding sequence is TGTGCCAATAGCGAGACGGGGGTTCCCTACGAGCAGTACTTC. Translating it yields CANSETGVPYEQYF.

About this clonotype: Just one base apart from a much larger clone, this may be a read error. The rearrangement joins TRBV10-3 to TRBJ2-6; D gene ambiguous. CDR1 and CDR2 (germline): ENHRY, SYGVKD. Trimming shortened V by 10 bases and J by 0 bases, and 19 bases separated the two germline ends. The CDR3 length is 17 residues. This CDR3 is CATSATSQTSGANVLTF. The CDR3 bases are TGTGCCACCAGCGCAACTTCTCAGACCTCTGGGGCCAACGTCCTGACTTTC.

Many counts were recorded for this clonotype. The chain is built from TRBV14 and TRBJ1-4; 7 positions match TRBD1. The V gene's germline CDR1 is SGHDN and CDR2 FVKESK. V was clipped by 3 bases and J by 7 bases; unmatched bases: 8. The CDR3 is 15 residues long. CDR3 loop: CASSQTGSRGEKLFF. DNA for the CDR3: TGTGCCAGCAGCCAGACAGGGTCTAGGGGTGAAAAACTGTTTTTT.

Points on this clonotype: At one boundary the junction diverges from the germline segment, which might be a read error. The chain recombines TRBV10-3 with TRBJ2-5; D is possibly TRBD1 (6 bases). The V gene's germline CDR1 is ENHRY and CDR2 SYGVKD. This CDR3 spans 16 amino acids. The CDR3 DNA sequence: TGTGCCTTCAGTGACTGTAGGGGACAATGGCGGCAGACCCAGTACTTC. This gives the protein CAFSDCRGQWRQTQYF.

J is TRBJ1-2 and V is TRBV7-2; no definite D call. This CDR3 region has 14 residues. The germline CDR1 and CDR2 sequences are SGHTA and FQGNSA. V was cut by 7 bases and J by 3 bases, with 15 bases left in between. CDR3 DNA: TGTGCCAGCAAGAGGGAGGGTGGAGACTATGGCTACACCTTC. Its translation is CASKREGGDYGYTF. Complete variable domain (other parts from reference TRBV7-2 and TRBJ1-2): GAGVSQSPSNKVTEKGKDVELRCDPISGHTALYWYRQSLGQGLEFLIYFQGNSAPDKSGLPSDRFSAERTGGSVSTLTIQRTQQEDSAVYLCASKREGGDYGYTFGSGTRLTVV.

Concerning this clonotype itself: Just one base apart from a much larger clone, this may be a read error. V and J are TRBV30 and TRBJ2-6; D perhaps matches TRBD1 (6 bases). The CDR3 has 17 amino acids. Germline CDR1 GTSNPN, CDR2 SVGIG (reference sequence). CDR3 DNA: TGTGCCTGGAGTGGCCAACAGGGATTAAACGGGGTCAACGTCCTGACTTTC. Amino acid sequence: CAWSGQQGLNGVNVLTF.

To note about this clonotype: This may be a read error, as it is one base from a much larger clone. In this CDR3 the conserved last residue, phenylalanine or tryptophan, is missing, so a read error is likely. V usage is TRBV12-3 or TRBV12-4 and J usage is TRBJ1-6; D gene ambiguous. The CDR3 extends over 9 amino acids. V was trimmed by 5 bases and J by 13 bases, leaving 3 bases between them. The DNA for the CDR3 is TGTGCCAGCAGTCCCCCCCTCCACTCT. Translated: CASSPPLHS.

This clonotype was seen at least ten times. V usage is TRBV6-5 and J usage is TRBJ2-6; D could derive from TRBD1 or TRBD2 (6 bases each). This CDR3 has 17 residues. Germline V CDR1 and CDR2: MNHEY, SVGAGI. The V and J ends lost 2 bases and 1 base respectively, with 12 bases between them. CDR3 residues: CASSYGGPTSGANVLTF. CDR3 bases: TGTGCCAGCAGTTACGGGGGGCCAACTTCTGGGGCCAACGTCCTGACTTTC.

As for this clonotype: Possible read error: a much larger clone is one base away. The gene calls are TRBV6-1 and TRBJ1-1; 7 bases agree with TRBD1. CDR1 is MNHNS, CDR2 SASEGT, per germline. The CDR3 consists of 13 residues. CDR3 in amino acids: CVSISTGPTEAFF. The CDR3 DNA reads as TGTGTCAGCATCTCGACAGGGCCTACTGAAGCTTTCTTT.

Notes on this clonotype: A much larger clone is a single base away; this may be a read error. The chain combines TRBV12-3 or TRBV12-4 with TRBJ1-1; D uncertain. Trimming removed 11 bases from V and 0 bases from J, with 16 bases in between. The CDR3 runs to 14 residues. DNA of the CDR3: TGTGCCTCAAAAGGGTCAACGATGAACACTGAAGCTTTCTTT. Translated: CASKGSTMNTEAFF.

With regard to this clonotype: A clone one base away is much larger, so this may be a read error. The CDR3 region has the DNA TGTACCATCAGAGGGACAGGGGGCGGTGGCTACACCTTC. Protein sequence: CTIRGTGGGGYTF. The chain couples TRBV10-3 to TRBJ1-2, with 12 bases lining up with TRBD1. Germline CDR1 ENHRY, CDR2 SYGVKD. The CDR3 is 13 amino acids.

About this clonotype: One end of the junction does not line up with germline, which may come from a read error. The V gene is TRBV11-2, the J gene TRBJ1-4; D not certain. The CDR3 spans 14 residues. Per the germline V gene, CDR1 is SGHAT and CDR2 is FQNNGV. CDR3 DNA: TGTGTCAGTAGCTTAGTAATGGCTAATGAAAAACTGTATTTT. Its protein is CVSSLVMANEKLYF.

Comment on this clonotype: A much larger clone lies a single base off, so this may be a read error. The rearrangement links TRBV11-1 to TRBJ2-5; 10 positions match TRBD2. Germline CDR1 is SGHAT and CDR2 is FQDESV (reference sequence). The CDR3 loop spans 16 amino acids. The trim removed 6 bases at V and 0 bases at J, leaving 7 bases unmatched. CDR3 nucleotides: TGTGCCAGCAGACAACCGGGACTAGCGTACCAAGAGACCCAGTACTTC. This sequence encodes CASRQPGLAYQETQYF.

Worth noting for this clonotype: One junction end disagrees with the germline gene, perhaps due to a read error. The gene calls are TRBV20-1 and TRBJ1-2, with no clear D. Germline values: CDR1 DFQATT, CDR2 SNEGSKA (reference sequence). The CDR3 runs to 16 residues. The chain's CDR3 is CSPRSRSTLSNYGYTF. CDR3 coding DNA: TGCAGTCCTAGATCTAGGAGCACCTTATCTAACTATGGCTACACCTTC.

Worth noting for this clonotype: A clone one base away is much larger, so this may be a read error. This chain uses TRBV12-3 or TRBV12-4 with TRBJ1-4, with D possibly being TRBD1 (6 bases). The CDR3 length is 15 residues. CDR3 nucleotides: TGTGCCAGCAGAAAAACAGGGTCACCTAATGACAAACTGTTTTTT. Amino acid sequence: CASRKTGSPNDKLFF.